Sequencing of this T cell receptor beta chain was carried out in a study of blood T cell repertoires in COVID-19. The wider study: PBMCs, B-cell-depleted T cells, or T cells provided the cDNA or gDNA that made up the material.

The CDR3 contains 11 residues. In germline, CDR1 is SEHNR, CDR2 FQNEAQ (reference sequence). Trimming removed 5 bases from V and 8 bases from J, with 9 bases in between. This table comes from immunoSEQ multiplex PCR, and its TCRdb copy is limited to in-frame clones, with some not included. The sample has approximately 470,000 clones, approximately 85% seen once; the top ten hold about 3%. This chain links TRBV7-9 with TRBJ1-2, with D unresolved. Material for sequencing was peripheral blood. The source is a human donor in a cohort sampled during active COVID-19. CDR3: CASSPLRGYTF. CDR3 bases: TGTGCCAGCAGCCCGCTACGGGGCTACACCTTC.